Each of the 25 T cell receptor beta chains below was sequenced from the same sample in a study of radiotherapy plus CTLA-4 blockade in lung cancer. Here immunoSEQ multiplex PCR was the method, and the copy in TCRdb shows in-frame clones only, minus some. The repertoire includes some 120,000 clones, about four fifths of them detected once, and 2.5% to 3.5% sits in the top ten. The sequencing used peripheral blood, collected from a patient treated with radiotherapy plus ipilimumab. Receptors were obtained from a human donor with non-small cell lung cancer that progressed on radiotherapy plus ipilimumab. Some clones in this sample may be carry-over from other donors' samples.

In this sample, this clone turned up once. The chain carries TRBV5-1 and TRBJ2-1, with D possibly TRBD2 on 5 matching bases. This CDR3 region has 15 residues. Germline CDR1 and CDR2: SGHRS and YFSETQ. Trimming took off 5 bases at V and 2 bases at J, with 14 bases between the two ends. CDR3 coding DNA: TGCGCCAGCAGTCTAGCTTCTTGGGCCTACAATGAGCAGTTCTTC. It specifies CASSLASWAYNEQFF.

This clone occurred a few times. Here the CDR3 DNA reads TGTGCCAGCAGTACCAACTCCTGGGGGCTTACTTACGAGCAGTACTTC. Translation gives CASSTNSWGLTYEQYF. The V call is TRBV27, the J call TRBJ2-7; D perhaps matches TRBD1 (6 bases). CDR3 length equals 16 residues. Trimming removed 5 bases from V and 4 bases from J, with 21 bases in between. CDR1 MNHEY and CDR2 SMNVEV come from the germline V gene (reference sequence).

V is TRBV6-5 and J is TRBJ2-7; D is unresolved. Germline assignment: CDR1 MNHEY and CDR2 SVGAGI. Between the trimmed V and J ends, which lost 2 bases and 1 base, there was a span of 9 bases. CDR3 length equals 14 residues. CDR3 protein: CASSYSIASYEQYF. In DNA, the CDR3 is TGTGCCAGCAGTTACAGTATAGCTTCCTACGAGCAGTACTTC.

The chain's CDR3 is CATSSLGQNYGYTF. The CDR3 DNA follows: TGTGCCACCAGCAGCCTGGGACAGAATTATGGCTACACCTTC. This chain links TRBV15 with TRBJ1-2; TRBD1 matches at 7 bases. V was clipped by 3 bases and J by 5 bases; unmatched bases: 6. The length of the CDR3 is 14 residues. Germline-derived CDR1 and CDR2 are LNHNV and YYDKDF (reference sequence).

This chain uses TRBV20-1 with TRBJ1-1; no clear D gene. Per germline, CDR1 DFQATT and CDR2 SNEGSKA (reference sequence). The CDR3 totals 10 residues. V was shortened by 7 bases and J by 3 bases, with 6 bases between the two germline ends. The DNA of the CDR3 is TGCAGTGGGGTATACACTGAAGCTTTCTTT. This gives the protein CSGVYTEAFF.

The chain recombines TRBV5-6 with TRBJ1-5, with a possible D match to TRBD1 (5 bases). The CDR3 contains 15 residues. Germline lookup yields CDR1 SGHDT and CDR2 YYEEEE. V lost 0 bases and J 7 bases, leaving 14 bases between the germline ends. The CDR3 sequence is CASSLARTPQQPQHF. DNA of the CDR3: TGTGCCAGCAGCTTGGCCAGGACACCACAGCAGCCCCAGCATTTT.

For the CDR3, the DNA is TGTGCCAGCACCCTACAGCCCGGGATTCCCCTCCACTTT. It specifies CASTLQPGIPLHF. This rearrangement joins TRBV28 to TRBJ1-6; D not certain. Trimming stripped 7 bases from V and 13 bases from J, with 17 bases between. CDR3 length equals 13 residues. Germline CDR1 is MDHEN and CDR2 is SYDVKM.

The chain employs TRBV30 and TRBJ2-1, with no clear D. Trimming took 0 bases from V and 3 from J, leaving 9 bases between them. Germline V gene lookup returns CDR1 GTSNPN and CDR2 SVGIG (reference sequence). This CDR3 is built from 14 residues. This CDR3 reads CAWSVSAVYNEQFF. The CDR3 DNA follows: TGTGCCTGGAGTGTATCGGCGGTCTACAATGAGCAGTTCTTC.

Here the CDR3 DNA reads TGTGCCAGCAGCTTAATGAGGGGGGCCGGCACAGATACGCAGTATTTT. It codes for CASSLMRGAGTDTQYF. The rearrangement links TRBV11-2 to TRBJ2-3; D could derive from TRBD1 or TRBD2 (6 bases each). V lost 2 bases to trimming and J lost 1 base, with 13 bases between them. The germline V gene encodes CDR1 SGHAT and CDR2 FQNNGV. The CDR3 is 16 amino acids.

V usage is TRBV21-1 and J usage is TRBJ1-1; the listed D gene, TRBD1, was not tested against the DNA. TRBV21-1 is reported as a pseudogene. The CDR3 sequence is 14 residues long. CDR3 sequence reads: CASIKDRLNTEAFF. CDR3 coding DNA: TGTGCCAGCATCAAGGACAGACTGAACACTGAAGCTTTCTTT.

The chain uses TRBV4-1 and TRBJ2-5; weak D call: TRBD2 (6 bases). Germline values: CDR1 MGHRA, CDR2 YSYEKL. CDR3 length: 17 amino acids. Trimming cost V 4 bases and J 1 base, with 19 bases left between them. CDR3 in amino acids: CASSPRRGTSPQETQYF. The CDR3, as DNA: TGCGCCAGCAGCCCCCGGCGAGGTACTAGCCCCCAAGAGACCCAGTACTTC.

The genes are TRBV5-4 and TRBJ2-5; 11 bases agree with TRBD2. The CDR3 length is 17 residues. V dropped 2 bases and J dropped 1; count of bases not matched to a gene: 7. Germline CDR1 reads SGHNT; CDR2 reads YYREEE (reference sequence). The CDR3 sequence: CASSFGLSGGAQETQYF. The CDR3 region has the DNA TGTGCCAGCAGCTTTGGTCTTAGCGGGGGGGCCCAAGAGACCCAGTACTTC.

The chain joins TRBV5-5 to TRBJ1-1; D remains unclear. With 0 bases removed from V and 5 bases from J, the gap between germline ends came to 11 bases. There are 14 residues in the CDR3. CDR1 is SGHKS, CDR2 YYEKEE, per germline (reference sequence). CDR3 DNA sequence: TGTGCCAGCAGCTTGGCTGGTGGGAGGACTGAAGCTTTCTTT. This encodes CASSLAGGRTEAFF.

The chain carries TRBV6-5 and TRBJ1-4; D remains unclear. Trimming pared 3 bases from V and 8 bases from J, leaving 10 bases between. The CDR3 consists of 13 residues. Germline CDR1 reads MNHEY; CDR2 reads SVGAGI. In nucleotides, the CDR3 is TGTGCCAGCAGTTATCTGGTAGGAGAAAAACTGTTTTTT. Amino acids: CASSYLVGEKLFF.

The chain employs TRBV7-3 and TRBJ2-6; no clear D gene. CDR1 SGHTA and CDR2 FQGTGA come from the germline V gene. The CDR3 spans 17 residues. V dropped 4 bases and J dropped 0 bases, with 13 bases sitting between them. CDR3 region: CASSSASTSSGANVLTF. The CDR3 DNA reads TGTGCCAGCAGCTCCGCCTCGACGAGCTCTGGGGCCAACGTCCTGACTTTC. Complete variable domain (other parts from reference TRBV7-3 and TRBJ2-6): GAGVSQTPSNKVTEKGKYVELRCDPISGHTALYWYRQSLGQGPEFLIYFQGTGAADDSGLPNDRFFAVRPEGSVSTLKIQRTERGDSAVYLCASSSASTSSGANVLTFGAGSRLTVL.

Written as DNA, the CDR3 is TGTGCCAGCAGCTCCGCCGCGGAAGCAAAGAACATTCAGTACTTC. Its translation: CASSSAAEAKNIQYF. The chain employs TRBV6-5 and TRBJ2-4; no firm D call. Looked up from germline, CDR1 is MNHEY and CDR2 is SVGAGI. V lost 6 bases, J lost 7 bases, and 19 bases lay in between. The CDR3 runs to 15 residues.

The genes are TRBV7-3 and TRBJ1-3; D gene ambiguous. CDR3 length equals 14 residues. Germline V gives CDR1 SGHTA, CDR2 FQGTGA. V lost 5 bases, J lost 3 bases, and 11 bases lay in between. The CDR3 DNA reads as TGTGCCAGCAGCCCCCAAGGTAGTGGAAACACCATATATTTT. This encodes CASSPQGSGNTIYF.

This chain links TRBV5-8 with TRBJ1-1; tentative D call: TRBD1 (5 bases). CDR3 length: 14 residues. Trimming shortened V by 4 bases and J by 3 bases, and 13 bases separated the two germline ends. The germline V gene has CDR1 SGHTS and CDR2 YDEGEE. CDR3 in amino acids: CASSGRVGDTEAFF. As DNA, the CDR3 is TGTGCCAGCAGCGGCAGGGTAGGGGACACTGAAGCTTTCTTT.

The gene calls are TRBV29-1 and TRBJ1-5; D is perhaps TRBD1 (5 bases). The CDR3 has 15 amino acids. V lost 5 bases to trimming and J lost 3 bases, with 17 bases between them. From germline, CDR1 is SQVTM and CDR2 ANQGSEA. The DNA for the CDR3 is TGCAGCGTTCTTCAGGGAAGTAGTAACAATCAGCCCCAGCATTTT. Translated, it gives CSVLQGSSNNQPQHF.

This clone was recorded only once. The chain is built from TRBV6-5 and TRBJ1-5, with a tentative D call TRBD1 (5 bases). V lost 7 bases and J 6 bases, leaving 16 bases between the germline ends. Germline values: CDR1 MNHEY, CDR2 SVGAGI. The CDR3 length is 14 residues. This CDR3 reads CASTLLEGPQPQHF. In DNA form, the CDR3 reads TGTGCCAGCACCCTGCTCGAGGGACCTCAGCCCCAGCATTTT.

This clone was picked up many times. The J gene is TRBJ1-1, the V gene TRBV18; D ambiguous. This CDR3 is built from 15 residues. Trimming took 1 base from V and 7 from J, leaving 16 bases between them. Germline CDR1 KGHSH, CDR2 LQKENI. CDR3 loop: CASSPQEQRGLEAFF. DNA of the CDR3: TGTGCCAGCTCACCACAGGAACAGCGTGGCCTTGAAGCTTTCTTT.

This clone was recorded once. This rearrangement joins TRBV7-2 to TRBJ1-1; tentative D call: TRBD1 (6 bases). Trimming cost V 1 base and J 4 bases, with 16 bases left between them. The CDR3 covers 16 residues. From germline, CDR1 is SGHTA and CDR2 FQGNSA. CDR3 sequence (DNA): TGTGCCAGCAGCTTAGAAGGGGGTAGTCCGCCCACTGAAGCTTTCTTT. Protein: CASSLEGGSPPTEAFF.

The rearrangement links TRBV7-9 to TRBJ2-3; the D is unclear. The CDR3 consists of 13 residues. Trimming shortened V by 3 bases and J by 4 bases, and 8 bases separated the two germline ends. Germline V gives CDR1 SEHNR, CDR2 FQNEAQ (reference sequence). The CDR3 nucleotides are TGTGCCAGCAGCTTTCACACGGCAGATACGCAGTATTTT. This encodes CASSFHTADTQYF.

This clone was seen a single time. The rearrangement joins TRBV19 to TRBJ1-5, with D perhaps matching TRBD1 (5 bases). The CDR3 consists of 15 residues. Germline V gene data show CDR1 as LNHDA and CDR2 as SQIVND (reference sequence). Trimming cost V 3 bases and J 0 bases, with 9 bases left between them. The chain's CDR3 is CASSIGTYSNQPQHF. The CDR3 DNA reads as TGTGCCAGTAGTATTGGGACTTATAGCAATCAGCCCCAGCATTTT.

This clone showed up just once. This chain uses TRBV7-2 with TRBJ1-2, with TRBD1 matching 7 bases. The CDR3 spans 17 residues. Germline assignment: CDR1 SGHTA and CDR2 FQGNSA. V shed 2 bases, J shed 7 bases, and the junction held 16 bases outside the gene matches. The CDR3, as DNA: TGTGCCAGCAGCTTAAAGTATGACAGGGTTTTTTCCCTTGGCTACACCTTC. This translates into CASSLKYDRVFSLGYTF.